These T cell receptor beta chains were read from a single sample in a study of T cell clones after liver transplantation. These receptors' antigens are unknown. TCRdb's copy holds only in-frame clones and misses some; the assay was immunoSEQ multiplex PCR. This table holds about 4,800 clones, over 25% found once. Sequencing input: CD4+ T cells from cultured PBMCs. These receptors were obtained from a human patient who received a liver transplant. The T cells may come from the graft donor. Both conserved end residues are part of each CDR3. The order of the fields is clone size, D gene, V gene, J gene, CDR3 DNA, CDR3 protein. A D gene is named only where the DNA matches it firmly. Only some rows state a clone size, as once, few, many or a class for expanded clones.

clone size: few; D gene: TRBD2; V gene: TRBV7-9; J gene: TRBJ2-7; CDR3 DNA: TGCGCCAGCAGCCAAGACCATAGCGGGAGACAAGGGCAGTACTTC; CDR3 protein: CASSQDHSGRQGQYF
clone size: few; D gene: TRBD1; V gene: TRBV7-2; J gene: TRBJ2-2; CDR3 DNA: TGTGCCAGCAGCCCGAAGCAGGGGGCAAACACCGGGGAGCTGTTTTTT; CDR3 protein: CASSPKQGANTGELFF
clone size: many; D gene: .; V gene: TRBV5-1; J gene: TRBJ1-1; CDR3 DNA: TGCGCCAGCAGCTTGGAGGGGGGGAACACTGAAGCTTTCTTT; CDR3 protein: CASSLEGGNTEAFF
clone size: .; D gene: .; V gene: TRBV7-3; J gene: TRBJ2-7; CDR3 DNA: TGTGCCAGCAGCCCTACCGCAACCGTAGGGGCATACGAGCAGTACTTC; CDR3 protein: CASSPTATVGAYEQYF
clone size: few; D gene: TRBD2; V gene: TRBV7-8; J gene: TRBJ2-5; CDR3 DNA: TGTGCCAGCGCGGGAGTCGGTACAATAGGGACCCAGTACTTC; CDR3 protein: CASAGVGTIGTQYF
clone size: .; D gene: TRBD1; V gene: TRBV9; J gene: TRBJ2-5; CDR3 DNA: TGTGCCAGCAGAACCGGGACAGGAGAGACCCAGTACTTC; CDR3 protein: CASRTGTGETQYF
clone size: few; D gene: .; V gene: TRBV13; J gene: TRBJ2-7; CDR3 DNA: TGTGCCAGCAGCTTAGCCCCGCCGGGACTGACCTACGAGCAGTACTTC; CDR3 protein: CASSLAPPGLTYEQYF
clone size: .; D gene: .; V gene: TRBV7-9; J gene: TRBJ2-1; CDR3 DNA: TGTGCCAGCAGCTTCTTGGAGGGCTATGAGCAGTTCTTC; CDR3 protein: CASSFLEGYEQFF
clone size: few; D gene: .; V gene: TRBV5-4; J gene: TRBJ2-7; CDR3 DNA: TGTGCCAGCAGCCAAGCCGATAAGTCGGACTACGAGCAGTACTTC; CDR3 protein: CASSQADKSDYEQYF
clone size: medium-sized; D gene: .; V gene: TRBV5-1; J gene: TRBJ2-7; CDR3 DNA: TGCGCCAGCAGCTATGCGGGGTTGACTACTTACGAGCAGTACTTC; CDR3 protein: CASSYAGLTTYEQYF
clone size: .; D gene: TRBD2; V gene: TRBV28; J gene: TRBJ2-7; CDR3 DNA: TGTGCCACTACTAGCGGGGAGTACGAGCAGTACTTC; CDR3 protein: CATTSGEYEQYF
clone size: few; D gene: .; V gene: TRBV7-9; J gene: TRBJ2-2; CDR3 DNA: TGTGCCAGCAGCTTTAGCGGTGCGAACACCGGGGAGCTGTTTTTT; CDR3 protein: CASSFSGANTGELFF
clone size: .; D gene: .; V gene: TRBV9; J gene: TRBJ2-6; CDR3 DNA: TGTGCCAGCCACAAGGGGGGGTCCGGGGCCAACGTCCTGACTTTC; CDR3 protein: CASHKGGSGANVLTF
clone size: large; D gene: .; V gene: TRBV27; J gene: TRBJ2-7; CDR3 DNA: TGTGCCAGCAGTACCCACGAGCAGTACTTC; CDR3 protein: CASSTHEQYF
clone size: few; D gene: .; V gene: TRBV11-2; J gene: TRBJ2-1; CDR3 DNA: TGTGCCAGCAGCTTTTCTAGTTCGATGGATGAGCAGTTCTTC; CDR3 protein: CASSFSSSMDEQFF
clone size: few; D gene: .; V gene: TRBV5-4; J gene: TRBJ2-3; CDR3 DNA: TGTGCCAGCAGCTACCCCTTAGCGGTTACAGATACGCAGTATTTT; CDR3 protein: CASSYPLAVTDTQYF
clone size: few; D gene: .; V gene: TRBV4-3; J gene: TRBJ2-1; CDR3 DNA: TGCGCCAGCAGCGCTCGTGGTAATGAGCAGTTCTTC; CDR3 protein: CASSARGNEQFF
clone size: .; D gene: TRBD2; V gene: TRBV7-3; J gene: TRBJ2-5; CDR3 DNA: TGTGCCAGCAGCTTAGGCGGGGGAGAGACCCAGTACTTC; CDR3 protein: CASSLGGGETQYF
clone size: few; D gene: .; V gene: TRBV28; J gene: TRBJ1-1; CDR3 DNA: TGTGCCACCGAATGGTGGGGGGGCACTGAAGCTTTCTTT; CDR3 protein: CATEWWGGTEAFF
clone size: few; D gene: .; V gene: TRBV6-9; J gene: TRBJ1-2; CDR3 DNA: TGTGCCAGCCTGAGGCCCGGGGGAAACTATGGCTACACCTTC; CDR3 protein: CASLRPGGNYGYTF
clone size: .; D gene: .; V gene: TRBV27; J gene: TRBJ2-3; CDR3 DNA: TGTGCCAGCACCCCGTGGTCTGGCACAGATACGCAGTATTTT; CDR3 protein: CASTPWSGTDTQYF
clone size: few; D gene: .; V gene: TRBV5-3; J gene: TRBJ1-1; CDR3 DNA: TGTGCCAGCACCTCTCTAGGTATGAACACTGAAGCTTTCTTT; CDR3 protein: CASTSLGMNTEAFF
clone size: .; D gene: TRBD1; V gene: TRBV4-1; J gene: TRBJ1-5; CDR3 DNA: TGCGCCAGCAGCCTACCACTTGGACAGGGGAATCAGCCCCAGCATTTT; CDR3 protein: CASSLPLGQGNQPQHF
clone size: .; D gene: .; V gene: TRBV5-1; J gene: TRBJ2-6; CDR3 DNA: TGCGCCAGCAGCTTAGAAGTCCCCCTTGGGGCCAACGTCCTGACTTTC; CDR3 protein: CASSLEVPLGANVLTF
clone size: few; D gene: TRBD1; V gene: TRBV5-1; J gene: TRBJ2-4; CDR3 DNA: TGCGCCAGCAGCGCGGGACAGGGGGACAAAAACATTCAGTACTTC; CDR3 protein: CASSAGQGDKNIQYF
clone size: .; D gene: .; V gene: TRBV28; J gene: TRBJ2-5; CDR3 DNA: TGTGCCAGCAGTGCAGGGAAAGAGACCCAGTACTTC; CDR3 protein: CASSAGKETQYF
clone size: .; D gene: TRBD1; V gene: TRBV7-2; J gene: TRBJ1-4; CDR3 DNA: TGTGCCAGCAGCCGGGACAGGGGTTTGGAAAAACTGTTTTTT; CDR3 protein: CASSRDRGLEKLFF
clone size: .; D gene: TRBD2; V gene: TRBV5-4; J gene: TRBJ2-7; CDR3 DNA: TGCGCCAGCAGCCAAGGGATAGCGGGGGCCTACGAGCAGTACTTC; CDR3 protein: CASSQGIAGAYEQYF
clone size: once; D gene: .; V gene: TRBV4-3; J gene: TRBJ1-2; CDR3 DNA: TGCGCCAGCAGCCAAGACTTGTACAGATACTATGGCTACACCTTC; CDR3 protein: CASSQDLYRYYGYTF
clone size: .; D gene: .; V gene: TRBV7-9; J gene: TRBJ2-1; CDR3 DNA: TGTGCCAGCAGACGACCGGGAGTTTCGCGGGGCTCCTACAATGAGCAGTTCTTC; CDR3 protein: CASRRPGVSRGSYNEQFF
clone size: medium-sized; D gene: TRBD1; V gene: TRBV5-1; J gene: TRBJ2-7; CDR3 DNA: TGCGCCAGCAGCTTGGGGGCAGGGGGCGTCAACGAGCAGTACTTC; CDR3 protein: CASSLGAGGVNEQYF
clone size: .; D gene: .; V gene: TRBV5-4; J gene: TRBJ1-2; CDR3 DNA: TGTGCCAGCAGCACGCGGGGAGGGGGAAAAGGCTACACCTTC; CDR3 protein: CASSTRGGGKGYTF
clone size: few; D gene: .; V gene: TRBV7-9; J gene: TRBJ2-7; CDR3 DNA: TGTGCCAGCAGCCGGACAGTTCCTGAGCAGTACTTC; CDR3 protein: CASSRTVPEQYF
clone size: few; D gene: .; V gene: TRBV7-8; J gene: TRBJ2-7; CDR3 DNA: TGTGCCAGCAGCTTAAGTCGTCCTGGGACTTTGTACGAGCAGTACTTC; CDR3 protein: CASSLSRPGTLYEQYF
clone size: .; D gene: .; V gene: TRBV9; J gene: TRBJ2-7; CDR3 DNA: TGTGCCAGCAGCGTAGGCTCTAGTTCATCACTCGAGCAGTACTTC; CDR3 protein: CASSVGSSSSLEQYF
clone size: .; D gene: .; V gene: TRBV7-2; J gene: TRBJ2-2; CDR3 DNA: TGTGCCAGCAGCCGTACGGTGACCGGGGAGCTGTTTTTT; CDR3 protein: CASSRTVTGELFF
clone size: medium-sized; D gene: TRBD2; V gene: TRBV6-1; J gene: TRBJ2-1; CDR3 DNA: TGTGCCAGTAAACCGGGACTAGCGACCAATGAGCAGTTCTTC; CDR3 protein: CASKPGLATNEQFF
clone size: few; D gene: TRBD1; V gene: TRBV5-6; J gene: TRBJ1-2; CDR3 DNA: TGTGCCAGCAGCATGGGACAGGGGGCTGTCTATGGCTACACCTTC; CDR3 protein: CASSMGQGAVYGYTF
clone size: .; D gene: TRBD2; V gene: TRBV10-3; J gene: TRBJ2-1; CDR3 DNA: TGTGCCATCAGCACTAGCGGGGGGGCCTACAATGAGCAGTTCTTC; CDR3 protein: CAISTSGGAYNEQFF
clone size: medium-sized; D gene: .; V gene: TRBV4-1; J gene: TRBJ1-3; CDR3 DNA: TGCGCCAGCAGCCAAGAAAGCAACGGGAACACCATATATTTT; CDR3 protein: CASSQESNGNTIYF
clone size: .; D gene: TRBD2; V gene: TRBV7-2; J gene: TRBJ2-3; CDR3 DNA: TGCGCCAGCAGCCAAGCGGGAGGTGTGGGAGATACGCAGTATTTT; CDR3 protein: CASSQAGGVGDTQYF
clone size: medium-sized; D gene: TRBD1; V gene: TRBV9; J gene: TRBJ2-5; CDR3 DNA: TGTGCCAGTTCAAAATGGGCAGGGGGCCTCCAAGAGACCCAGTACTTC; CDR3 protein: CASSKWAGGLQETQYF
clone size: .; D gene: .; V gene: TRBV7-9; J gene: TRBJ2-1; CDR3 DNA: TGTGCCAGCAGCTCGCCACCGGGAATCGAGTTTAACAATGAGCAGTTCTTC; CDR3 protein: CASSSPPGIEFNNEQFF
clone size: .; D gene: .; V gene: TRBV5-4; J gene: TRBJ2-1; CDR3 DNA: TGTGCCAGCAGCTTGGATGTTAATGAGCAGTTCTTC; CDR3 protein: CASSLDVNEQFF
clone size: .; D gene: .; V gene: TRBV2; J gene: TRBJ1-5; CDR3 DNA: TGTGCCAGCAGTGTAGGCGGATTTCAGCCCCAGCATTTT; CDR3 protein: CASSVGGFQPQHF